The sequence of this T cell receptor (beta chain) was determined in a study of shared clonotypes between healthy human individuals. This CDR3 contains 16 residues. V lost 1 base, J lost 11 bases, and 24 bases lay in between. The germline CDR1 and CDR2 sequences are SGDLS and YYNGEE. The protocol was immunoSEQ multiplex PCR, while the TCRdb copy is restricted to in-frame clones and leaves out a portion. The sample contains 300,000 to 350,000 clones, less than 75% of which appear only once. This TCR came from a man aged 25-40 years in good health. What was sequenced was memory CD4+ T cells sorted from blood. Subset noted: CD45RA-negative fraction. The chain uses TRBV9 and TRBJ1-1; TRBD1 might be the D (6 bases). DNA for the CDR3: TGTGCCAGCAGCGTAAGGAGGGGGGGCCGGTTTATGGCCGCTTTCTTT. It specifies CASSVRRGGRFMAAFF.